One sample yielded the 32 T cell receptor beta chains listed below, sequenced in a study of blood T cell repertoires in COVID-19. Repertoires were generated with immunoSEQ multiplex PCR, while TCRdb's copy carries only in-frame clones and drops some. This sample carries about 350,000 clones, around 87% of them seen once, and the ten largest clones take 5.3%. The sample comprised PBMCs or T cells enriched from blood (not recorded which). These receptors all stem from a woman aged 30 to 39 who had recovered from COVID-19.

V usage is TRBV4-2 and J usage is TRBJ1-4, with 9 bases that match TRBD1. Germline V lookup: CDR1 LGHNA, CDR2 YNFKEQ. The CDR3 is 15 amino acids. The V and J ends lost 1 base and 8 bases, in that order; junction bases with no gene match: 5. The CDR3 DNA reads as TGTGCCAGCAGCCAAGTGACAGGGGGAGCGGAAAAACTGTTTTTT. Its protein is CASSQVTGGAEKLFF.

The chain couples TRBV5-1 to TRBJ1-2; no clear D. The germline V gene has CDR1 SGHRS and CDR2 YFSETQ. Trimming removed 0 bases from V and 8 bases from J, with 14 bases in between. This CDR3 is 14 amino acids long. The CDR3 nucleotides are TGCGCCAGCAGCTTGGAGGGAGGACGACGGGGCTACACCTTC. Amino acids: CASSLEGGRRGYTF.

The V call is TRBV2, the J call TRBJ1-2, with D maybe TRBD1 (6 bases). Germline CDR1 SNHLY, CDR2 FYNNEI. Trimming cost V 1 base and J 8 bases, with 17 bases left between them. The CDR3 sequence is 15 residues long. DNA of the CDR3: TGTGCCAGCAGTGAAGTTAGGCAGGGGAGAGGCGGCTACACCTTC. It is translated as CASSEVRQGRGGYTF.

With regard to this clone: Within the sample, other DNA sequences also encode this same CDR3. CDR3 coding DNA: TGTGCCAGCTCACCAGGGGCCACTGAAGCTTTCTTT. It is translated as CASSPGATEAFF. The chain carries TRBV18 and TRBJ1-1, with D maybe TRBD1 (5 bases). This CDR3 is 12 amino acids long. Between the trimmed V and J ends, which lost 2 bases and 4 bases, there was a span of 5 bases. From germline, CDR1 is KGHSH and CDR2 LQKENI.

CDR3: CASSFWPLNTEAFF. The CDR3 region has the DNA TGTGCCAGCAGCTTTTGGCCGTTGAACACTGAAGCTTTCTTT. V gene TRBV7-8 combines with J gene TRBJ1-1; unclear D gene. Per the germline V gene, CDR1 is SGHVS and CDR2 is FQNEAQ. V was pared by 3 bases and J by 0 bases, with 8 bases between. There are 14 residues in the CDR3.

The V and J genes are TRBV18 and TRBJ2-7; 8 bases are a match to TRBD1. With V trimmed by 3 bases and J by 6 bases, 10 bases remained unmatched. CDR3 length: 15 residues. The germline V gene has CDR1 KGHSH and CDR2 LQKENI. Written as DNA, the CDR3 is TGTGCCAGCTCACCGAACGGACAGGGATTCGGCGAGCAGTACTTC. This codes for CASSPNGQGFGEQYF.

J is TRBJ2-5 and V is TRBV6-2 or TRBV6-3; 10 positions match TRBD2. Germline V lookup: CDR1 MNHEY, CDR2 SVGEGT. The CDR3 has 15 amino acids. Unmatched junction bases numbered 4, after V lost 5 bases and J lost 1 base. The CDR3 DNA reads TGTGCCAGCAGTATGGAGCGGGGGGGCCAAGAGACCCAGTACTTC. As protein: CASSMERGGQETQYF.

The rearrangement joins TRBV6-5 to TRBJ2-3; 9 bases are a match to TRBD2. The CDR3 contains 14 residues. Germline V gene data show CDR1 as MNHEY and CDR2 as SVGAGI. V dropped 4 bases and J dropped 1; count of bases not matched to a gene: 0. The CDR3 DNA sequence: TGTGCCAGCAGTTTAGCGGGGGGCACAGATACGCAGTATTTT. This translates into CASSLAGGTDTQYF.

V gene TRBV12-3 or TRBV12-4 combines with J gene TRBJ1-2, with a possible D match to TRBD1 (5 bases). The CDR3 runs to 13 residues. With 2 bases removed from V and 7 bases from J, the gap between germline ends came to 11 bases. DNA of the CDR3: TGTGCCAGCAGTTTACGACAGACGAGTGGCTACACCTTC. Translating gives CASSLRQTSGYTF.

V usage is TRBV12-3 or TRBV12-4 and J usage is TRBJ1-1, with D maybe TRBD1 (6 bases). The CDR3 is 13 amino acids. The V gene lost 7 bases and the J gene lost 4 bases, with 13 bases spanning the gap. The CDR3 nucleotides read TGTGCCAGCAAACTGGGAGGGGGCACTGAAGCTTTCTTT. It is translated as CASKLGGGTEAFF.

This clone occurred once. V gene TRBV19 combines with J gene TRBJ2-1; 9 bases are a match to TRBD1. CDR3 length: 18 amino acids. Looked up from germline, CDR1 is LNHDA and CDR2 is SQIVND (reference sequence). After removal of 1 base from V and 8 bases from J, the junction contained 15 bases not matched to a gene. DNA for the CDR3: TGTGCCAGTAGTATAGGTAGAACAGGGGGCCCGGTTGGTTATGAGCAGTTCTTC. Protein sequence: CASSIGRTGGPVGYEQFF.

Here the CDR3 reads CASRPPRVWSRAGNQPQHF. CDR3 bases: TGCGCCAGCAGACCGCCCAGGGTGTGGTCCAGGGCGGGCAATCAGCCCCAGCATTTT. The chain joins TRBV5-1 to TRBJ1-5; maybe TRBD1 (5 bases). This CDR3 spans 19 amino acids. V lost 5 bases and J lost 2, with 26 bases in between. The germline V gene encodes CDR1 SGHRS and CDR2 YFSETQ.

The chain joins TRBV7-2 to TRBJ2-5, with a weak D call TRBD1 (5 bases). The germline gives CDR1 SGHTA, CDR2 FQGNSA. CDR3 size: 15 residues. V was cut by 2 bases and J by 4 bases, with 14 bases left in between. CDR3: CASSLLLGAGETQYF. In DNA form, the CDR3 reads TGTGCCAGCAGCTTATTGCTAGGGGCTGGAGAGACCCAGTACTTC.

The genes are TRBV7-9 and TRBJ1-1, with D possibly matching TRBD1 (5 bases). This CDR3 region has 17 residues. V was trimmed by 0 bases and J by 3 bases, leaving 17 bases between them. The germline gives CDR1 SEHNR, CDR2 FQNEAQ (reference sequence). CDR3 sequence (DNA): TGTGCCAGCAGCTTAGCTTCCGCAGGGCGTTCGGACACTGAAGCTTTCTTT. Translating it yields CASSLASAGRSDTEAFF.

The chain employs TRBV5-1 and TRBJ2-1; no clear D. V was trimmed by 0 bases and J by 4 bases, leaving 8 bases between them. This CDR3 is built from 14 residues. From germline, CDR1 is SGHRS and CDR2 YFSETQ. The DNA of the CDR3 is TGCGCCAGCAGCTTGGTAGTGTCTTACAATGAGCAGTTCTTC. The encoded protein is CASSLVVSYNEQFF.

CDR3 bases: TGTGCCAGCAGCTTCCTACAGGGGATGAAAAATGAGCAGTTCTTC. It codes for CASSFLQGMKNEQFF. V usage is TRBV11-2 and J usage is TRBJ2-1, with 7 positions matching TRBD1. Germline CDR1 reads SGHAT; CDR2 reads FQNNGV. CDR3 length: 15 amino acids. After removal of 3 bases from V and 7 bases from J, the junction contained 9 bases not matched to a gene.

The chain recombines TRBV29-1 with TRBJ2-3; 8 bases align to TRBD2. V shed 7 bases and J 0 bases; nucleotides not matched to a gene: 6. This CDR3 spans 14 amino acids. Looked up from germline, CDR1 is SQVTM and CDR2 is ANQGSEA. This chain's CDR3 is CSGMGLGSTDTQYF. The CDR3 DNA sequence: TGCAGCGGGATGGGACTAGGGAGCACAGATACGCAGTATTTT.

This chain joins TRBV7-9 and TRBJ2-2; 10 bases match TRBD2. The CDR3 has 17 residues. Germline V lookup: CDR1 SEHNR, CDR2 FQNEAQ (reference sequence). Germline trimming cut 2 bases from V and 3 bases from J; bases unmatched to any gene: 6. The CDR3 loop is CASSLFLAGADTGELFF. For the CDR3, the DNA is TGTGCCAGCAGCTTATTCCTAGCGGGGGCCGACACCGGGGAGCTGTTTTTT.

The V gene is TRBV29-1, the J gene TRBJ1-1, with 7 bases identical to TRBD1. This CDR3 region has 14 residues. Germline V gene sequence: CDR1 SQVTM, CDR2 ANQGSEA. Trimming removed 5 bases from V and 4 bases from J; junction bases left unmatched: 10. DNA for the CDR3: TGCAGCGTTCGACAGGGAGCAGGGGTCACTGAAGCTTTCTTT. It yields the protein CSVRQGAGVTEAFF. The entire variable domain, with the rest obtained from reference TRBV29-1 and TRBJ1-1, is as follows: SAVISQKPSRDICQRGTSLTIQCQVDSQVTMMFWYRQQPGQSLTLIATANQGSEATYESGFVIDKFPISRPNLTFSTLTVSNMSPEDSSIYLCSVRQGAGVTEAFFGQGTRLTVV.

The gene calls are TRBV9 and TRBJ1-1; D is perhaps TRBD1 (6 bases). Germline values: CDR1 SGDLS, CDR2 YYNGEE. Trimming pared 0 bases from V and 2 bases from J, leaving 8 bases between. The CDR3 is 14 residues long. The CDR3: CASSVAGGNTEAFF. CDR3 nucleotides: TGTGCCAGCAGCGTAGCGGGGGGCAACACTGAAGCTTTCTTT.

J is TRBJ2-7 and V is TRBV5-1, with D unresolved. The germline V gene has CDR1 SGHRS and CDR2 YFSETQ. V was cut by 4 bases and J by 2 bases, with 10 bases left in between. This CDR3 is built from 13 residues. CDR3: CASSLDAAYEQYF. CDR3 DNA sequence: TGCGCCAGCAGCCTGGACGCAGCCTACGAGCAGTACTTC. The full variable domain, with the rest looked up from reference TRBV5-1 and TRBJ2-7, is KAGVTQTPRYLIKTRGQQVTLSCSPISGHRSVSWYQQTPGQGLQFLFEYFSETQRNKGNFPGRFSGRQFSNSRSEMNVSTLELGDSALYLCASSLDAAYEQYFGPGTRLTVT.

This clone came up a few times. The chain uses TRBV5-4 and TRBJ2-2; 7 bases line up with TRBD1. Germline V lookup: CDR1 SGHNT, CDR2 YYREEE (reference sequence). Germline trimming cut 2 bases from V and 6 bases from J; bases unmatched to any gene: 10. The CDR3 spans 16 residues. CDR3 coding DNA: TGTGCCAGCAGCTTCGGACAGGAGGTCGTAGCCGGGGAGCTGTTTTTT. Encoded protein: CASSFGQEVVAGELFF.

This clone was seen once. The chain combines TRBV10-3 with TRBJ2-3, with D possibly being TRBD2 (5 bases). Per germline, CDR1 ENHRY and CDR2 SYGVKD. CDR3 length equals 14 residues. V lost 10 bases, J lost 2 bases, and 16 bases lay in between. CDR3 region: CATLDEGDTDTQYF. CDR3 in DNA: TGTGCCACCCTTGATGAGGGCGACACAGATACGCAGTATTTT.

The chain joins TRBV6-5 to TRBJ2-1; possible D gene TRBD2, 6 bases. Trimming took off 4 bases at V and 8 bases at J, with 12 bases between the two ends. This CDR3 has 13 residues. Germline CDR1 and CDR2: MNHEY and SVGAGI. CDR3 in DNA: TGTGCCAGCAGTTCGTTGGGGGGACATGAGCAGTTCTTC. Its translation is CASSSLGGHEQFF.

This chain joins TRBV11-2 and TRBJ2-7; D call uncertain. CDR1 is SGHAT and CDR2 is FQNNGV in the germline V gene. The CDR3 has 13 amino acids. V was cut by 5 bases and J by 6 bases, with 14 bases left in between. This CDR3 reads CASSPHISREQYF. CDR3 bases: TGTGCCAGCAGCCCCCATATTAGCCGCGAGCAGTACTTC.

The genes are TRBV5-4 and TRBJ2-1; D is possibly TRBD2 (6 bases). The length of the CDR3 is 16 residues. Germline loops: CDR1 SGHNT, CDR2 YYREEE (reference sequence). Trimming shortened V by 4 bases and J by 2 bases, and 16 bases separated the two germline ends. The CDR3 DNA follows: TGTGCCAGCAGCCGGGGGTCGACTGGAACCTACAATGAGCAGTTCTTC. Translating gives CASSRGSTGTYNEQFF.

The gene calls are TRBV7-9 and TRBJ2-3, with 8 bases identical to TRBD2. Per germline, CDR1 SEHNR and CDR2 FQNEAQ (reference sequence). J gave up 2 bases and V 2 bases, and 9 bases lay outside the gene matches. CDR3 length: 17 residues. CDR3 loop: CASSLNYGGEITDTQYF. The DNA of the CDR3 is TGTGCCAGCAGCTTAAACTACGGGGGGGAGATCACAGATACGCAGTATTTT.

On this clone itself: This is likely a read error, given that the CDR3 carries no conserved phenylalanine or tryptophan at its end. Because the CDR3's place on the DNA is in doubt, the DNA is left out and the CDR3 is given as listed by TCRdb. V and J are TRBV16 and TRBJ1-2; the table's D call, TRBD1, was not checked against the DNA. The CDR3 contains 12 residues when both ends are counted. Germline CDR1 KGHSY, CDR2 FQNENV. The CDR3 sequence is CASSQSPWGPRL.

The rearrangement links TRBV18 to TRBJ2-5; D is perhaps TRBD1 (6 bases). The CDR3 has 15 residues. From germline, CDR1 is KGHSH and CDR2 LQKENI. V lost 6 bases and J 1 base, leaving 15 bases between the germline ends. CDR3 residues: CASSPGGGLQETQYF. The DNA of the CDR3 is TGTGCCAGCTCCCCTGGGGGCGGACTCCAAGAGACCCAGTACTTC.

The J gene is TRBJ1-4, the V gene TRBV6-5; possibly TRBD1 for D (5 bases). The CDR3 totals 13 residues. CDR1 is MNHEY and CDR2 is SVGAGI in the germline V gene. V shed 9 bases and J shed 7 bases, with 15 bases lying between them. The CDR3 DNA reads as TGTGCCAGTGACGGGGGACGGGGTGAAAAACTGTTTTTT. Its protein is CASDGGRGEKLFF.

The rearrangement links TRBV21-1 to TRBJ1-1; the DNA was not compared with TRBD1, the D call given in the table. TRBV21-1 is described as a pseudogene. The CDR3 runs to 17 residues. DNA of the CDR3: TGTGCCAGCAGAGCAACTACAGGGGATTGCGGGAACACTGAAGCTTTCTTT. Translated: CASRATTGDCGNTEAFF.

The chain uses TRBV27 and TRBJ2-2; the D gene is possibly TRBD1 (6 bases). The V gene lost 2 bases and the J gene lost 6 bases, with 25 bases spanning the gap. The CDR3 spans 19 residues. CDR1 MNHEY and CDR2 SMNVEV come from the germline V gene (reference sequence). CDR3 in DNA: TGTGCCAGCAGTTTAAGAGCGTTTGGAGGCAGGGGTGAGGCCGGGGAGCTGTTTTTT. It yields the protein CASSLRAFGGRGEAGELFF.